Listed here is a single T cell receptor (beta chain). The data originate from a study of shared clonotypes between healthy human individuals. Study information: For every donor, three CD4 naive, three CD4 memory, two CD8 naive and one CD8 memory plates were used.

The repertoire was sequenced with immunoSEQ multiplex PCR; TCRdb's copy has only in-frame clones and lacks some. The sample lists some 2.1 million clones; just under 95% were seen once. Selected positively for CCR7 and CD45RO-negative, naive CD8 cells excluded terminally differentiated effector memory CD45RA+ cells. Donors were Caucasian adults residing in Nashville, Tennessee, USA. From germline, CDR1 is MGHRA and CDR2 YSYEKL. V shed 4 bases and J 3 bases; nucleotides not matched to a gene: 3. The CDR3 is 14 residues long. V gene TRBV4-1 combines with J gene TRBJ2-7, with TRBD1 identical over 10 bases. The sequencing input was naive CD8+ T cells from PBMCs. The clonotype originates from a man younger than 35 in good health. Some clones in this sample may be carry-over from other donors' samples. Here the CDR3 reads CASSRTGGDYEQYF. CDR3 in DNA: TGCGCCAGCAGCCGGACAGGGGGAGACTACGAGCAGTACTTC.